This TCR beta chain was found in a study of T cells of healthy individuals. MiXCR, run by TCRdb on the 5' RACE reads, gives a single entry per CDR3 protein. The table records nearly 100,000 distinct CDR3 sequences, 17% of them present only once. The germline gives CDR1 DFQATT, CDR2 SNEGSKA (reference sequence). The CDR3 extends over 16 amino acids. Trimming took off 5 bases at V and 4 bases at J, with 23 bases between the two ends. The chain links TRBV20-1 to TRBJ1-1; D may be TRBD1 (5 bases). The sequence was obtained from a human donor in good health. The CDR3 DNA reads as TGCAGTGCTTGCCGAAAAGGGACGGGTGTATCCACTGAAGCTTTCTTT. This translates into CSACRKGTGVSTEAFF.